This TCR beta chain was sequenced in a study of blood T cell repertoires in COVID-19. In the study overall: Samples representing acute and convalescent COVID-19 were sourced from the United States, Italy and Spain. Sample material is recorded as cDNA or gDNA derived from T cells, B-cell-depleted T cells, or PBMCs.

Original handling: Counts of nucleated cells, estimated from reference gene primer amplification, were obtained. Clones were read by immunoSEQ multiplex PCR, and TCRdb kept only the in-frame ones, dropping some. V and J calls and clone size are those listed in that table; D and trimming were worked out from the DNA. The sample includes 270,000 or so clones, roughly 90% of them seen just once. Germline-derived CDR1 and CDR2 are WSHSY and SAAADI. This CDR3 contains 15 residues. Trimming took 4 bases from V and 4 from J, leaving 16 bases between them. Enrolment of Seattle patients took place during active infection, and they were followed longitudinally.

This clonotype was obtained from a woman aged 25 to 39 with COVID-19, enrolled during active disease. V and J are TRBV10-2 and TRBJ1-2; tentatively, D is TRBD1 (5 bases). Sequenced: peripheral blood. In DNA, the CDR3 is TGCGCCAGCAGTGCCAGGGAGGGATCCACCTATGGCTACACCTTC. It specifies CASSAREGSTYGYTF.